A single T cell receptor beta chain is shown here with its context. Its antigen remains unidentified. TCR beta CDR3 regions were amplified from RNA transcripts. A first-round RT-PCR of the TCR CDR3 used the HTBI primer set. MiXCR was run by TCRdb on the multiplex PCR reads, yielding one entry per CDR3 protein. The repertoire includes around 720,000 distinct CDR3 sequences, 35% of them detected once, and 30% to 40% sits in the top ten. For the diagnoses, clinical symptoms, serum thyroxine and TRAb, thyroid ultrasound and orbital computed tomography were used. Germline CDR1 is SGHTA and CDR2 is FQGNSA. This CDR3 has 16 amino acids. Trimming removed 1 base from V and 0 bases from J, with 9 bases in between. These data come from a study of T cells in Graves' hyperthyroidism and ophthalmopathy. Whole-study results and caveats: Among clonotypes expanded in thyroid above 0.001, most were also found in blood.

J is TRBJ2-2 and V is TRBV7-2, with D hard to call. Sample: blood. The source of this sequence is a woman in her 40s with Graves' hyperthyroidism. The CDR3 protein is CASSLVGSTNTGELFF. The DNA of the CDR3 is TGTGCCAGCAGCTTAGTGGGTTCCACGAACACCGGGGAGCTGTTTTTT.